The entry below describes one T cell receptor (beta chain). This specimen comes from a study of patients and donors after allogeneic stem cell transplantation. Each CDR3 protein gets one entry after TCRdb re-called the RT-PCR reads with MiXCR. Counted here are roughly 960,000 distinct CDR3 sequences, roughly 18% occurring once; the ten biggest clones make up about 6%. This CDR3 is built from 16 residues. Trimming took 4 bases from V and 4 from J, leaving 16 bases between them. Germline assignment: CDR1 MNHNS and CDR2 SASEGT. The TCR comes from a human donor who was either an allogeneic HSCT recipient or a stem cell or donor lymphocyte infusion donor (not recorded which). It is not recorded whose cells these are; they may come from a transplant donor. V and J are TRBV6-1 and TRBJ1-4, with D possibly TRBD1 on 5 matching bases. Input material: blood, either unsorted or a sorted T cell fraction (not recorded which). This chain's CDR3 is CASSGRGGVNNEKLFF. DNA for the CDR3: TGTGCCAGCAGTGGGAGGGGCGGGGTGAATAATGAAAAACTGTTTTTT.